This T cell receptor (beta chain) was profiled in a study of cytomegalovirus exposure and HLA in healthy donors. Both 60 Vbeta primers and 13 Jbeta primers went into the PCR. The protocol was immunoSEQ multiplex PCR, while the TCRdb copy is restricted to in-frame clones and leaves out a portion. The table has approximately 100,000 clones, approximately 70% seen once. General study findings and limits: Later on, analysis showed that most CMV-associated TCR beta chains appeared to be HLA-restricted. Some V segments, TRBV6-2 and TRBV6-3 among them, were indistinguishable and were therefore excluded.

Germline CDR1 reads KGHSH; CDR2 reads LQKENI. The V segment lost 5 bases and the J segment 0 bases; nucleotides outside the gene matches: 0. The CDR3 length is 14 residues. To note about this clone: Antigen: not known.

The TCR sequence derives from a young woman in good health and CMV-seropositive. Material: PBMCs. The V call is TRBV18, the J call TRBJ2-5, with 10 positions matching TRBD2. CDR3 DNA: TGTGCCAGCTCAACTAGCGGGAACCAAGAGACCCAGTACTTC. It encodes CASSTSGNQETQYF.